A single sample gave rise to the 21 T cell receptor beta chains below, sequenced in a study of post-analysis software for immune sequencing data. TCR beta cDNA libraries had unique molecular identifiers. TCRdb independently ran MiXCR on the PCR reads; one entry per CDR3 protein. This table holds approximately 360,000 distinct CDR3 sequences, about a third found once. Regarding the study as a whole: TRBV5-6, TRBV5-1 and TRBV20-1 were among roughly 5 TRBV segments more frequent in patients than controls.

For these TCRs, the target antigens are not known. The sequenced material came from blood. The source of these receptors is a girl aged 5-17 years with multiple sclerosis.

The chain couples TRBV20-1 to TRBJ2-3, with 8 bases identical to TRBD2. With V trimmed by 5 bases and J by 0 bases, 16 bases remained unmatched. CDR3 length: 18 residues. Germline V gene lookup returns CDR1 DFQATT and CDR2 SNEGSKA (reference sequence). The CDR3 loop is CSASGAGVSPPSTDTQYF. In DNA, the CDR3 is TGCAGTGCTTCAGGAGCGGGGGTATCCCCACCTAGCACAGATACGCAGTATTTT.

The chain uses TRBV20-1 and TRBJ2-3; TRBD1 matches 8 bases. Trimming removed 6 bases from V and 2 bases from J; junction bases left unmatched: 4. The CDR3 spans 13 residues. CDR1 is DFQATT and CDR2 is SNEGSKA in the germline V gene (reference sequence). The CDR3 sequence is CSAHRGSTDTQYF. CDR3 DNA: TGCAGTGCCCACAGGGGGTCCACAGATACGCAGTATTTT.

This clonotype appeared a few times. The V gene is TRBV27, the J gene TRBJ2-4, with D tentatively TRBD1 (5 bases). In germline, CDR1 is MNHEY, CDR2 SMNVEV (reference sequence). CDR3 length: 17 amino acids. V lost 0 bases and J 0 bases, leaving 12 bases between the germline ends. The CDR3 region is CASSLSATELAKNIQYF. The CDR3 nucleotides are TGTGCCAGCAGTTTATCAGCGACAGAACTAGCCAAAAACATTCAGTACTTC.

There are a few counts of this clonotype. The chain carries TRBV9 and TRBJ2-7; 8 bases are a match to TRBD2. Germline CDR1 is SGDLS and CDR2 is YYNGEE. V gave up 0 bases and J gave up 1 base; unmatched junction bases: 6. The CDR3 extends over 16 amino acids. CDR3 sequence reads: CASSVGAGGRSYEQYF. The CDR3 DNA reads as TGTGCCAGCAGCGTAGGGGCGGGGGGCCGGTCCTACGAGCAGTACTTC. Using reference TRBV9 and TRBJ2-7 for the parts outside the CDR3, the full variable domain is DSGVTQTPKHLITATGQRVTLRCSPRSGDLSVYWYQQSLDQGLQFLIQYYNGEERAKGNILERFSAQQFPDLHSELNLSSLELGDSALYFCASSVGAGGRSYEQYFGPGTRLTVT.

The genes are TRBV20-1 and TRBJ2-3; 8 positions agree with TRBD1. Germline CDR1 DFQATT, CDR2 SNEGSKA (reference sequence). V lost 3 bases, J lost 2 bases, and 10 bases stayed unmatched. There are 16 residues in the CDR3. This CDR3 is CSASVYRGKHTDTQYF. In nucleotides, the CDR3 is TGCAGTGCTAGCGTGTACAGGGGGAAACACACAGATACGCAGTATTTT.

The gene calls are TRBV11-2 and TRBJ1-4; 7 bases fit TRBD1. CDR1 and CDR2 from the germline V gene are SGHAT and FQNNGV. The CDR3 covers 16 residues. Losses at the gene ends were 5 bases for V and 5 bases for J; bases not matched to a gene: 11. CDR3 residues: CASSQGEPLWNEKLFF. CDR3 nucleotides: TGTGCCAGCAGCCAGGGGGAGCCCCTGTGGAATGAAAAACTGTTTTTT.

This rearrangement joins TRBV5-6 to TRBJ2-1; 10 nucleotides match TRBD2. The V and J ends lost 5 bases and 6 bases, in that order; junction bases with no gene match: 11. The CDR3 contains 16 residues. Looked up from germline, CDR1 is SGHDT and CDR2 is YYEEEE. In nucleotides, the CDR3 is TGTGCCAGCAGTTGGGCTATAGCGGGGGGTCTCAATGAGCAGTTCTTC. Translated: CASSWAIAGGLNEQFF.

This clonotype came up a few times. As DNA, the CDR3 is TGTGCCACCGTGGGGGAAGAAGAAGAGCAGTTCTTC. It codes for CATVGEEEEQFF. The rearrangement joins TRBV24-1 to TRBJ2-1; D tentatively fits TRBD1 or TRBD2 (5 bases each). Germline lookup yields CDR1 KGHDR and CDR2 SFDVKD. The germline V and J ends were trimmed by 9 bases and 10 bases, with 15 bases remaining between them. The CDR3 has 12 amino acids.

This chain's CDR3 is CASRREQGHNQPQHF. CDR3 DNA sequence: TGTGCCAGCAGGAGGGAACAGGGGCACAATCAGCCCCAGCATTTT. The rearrangement uses TRBV6-1 and TRBJ1-5; 7 bases agree with TRBD1. J lost 3 bases, V lost 6 bases, and 8 bases had no gene match. This CDR3 has 15 amino acids. Germline CDR1 reads MNHNS; CDR2 reads SASEGT.

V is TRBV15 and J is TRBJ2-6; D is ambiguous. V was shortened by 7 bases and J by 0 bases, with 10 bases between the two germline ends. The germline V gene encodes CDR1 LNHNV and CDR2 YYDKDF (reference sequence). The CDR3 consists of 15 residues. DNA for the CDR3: TGTGCCACCAAGGACGGACCCTCTGGGGCCAACGTCCTGACTTTC. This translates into CATKDGPSGANVLTF. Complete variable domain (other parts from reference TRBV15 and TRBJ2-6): DAMVIQNPRYQVTQFGKPVTLSCSQTLNHNVMYWYQQKSSQAPKLLFHYYDKDFNNEADTPDNFQSRRPNTSFCFLDIRSPGLGDTAMYLCATKDGPSGANVLTFGAGSRLTVL.

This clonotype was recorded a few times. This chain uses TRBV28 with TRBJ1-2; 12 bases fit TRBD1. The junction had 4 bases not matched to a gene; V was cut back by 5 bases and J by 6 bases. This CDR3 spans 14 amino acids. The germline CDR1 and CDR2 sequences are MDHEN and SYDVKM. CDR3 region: CASSGDRGLHGYTF. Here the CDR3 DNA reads TGTGCCAGCAGTGGGGACAGGGGGCTTCATGGCTACACCTTC.

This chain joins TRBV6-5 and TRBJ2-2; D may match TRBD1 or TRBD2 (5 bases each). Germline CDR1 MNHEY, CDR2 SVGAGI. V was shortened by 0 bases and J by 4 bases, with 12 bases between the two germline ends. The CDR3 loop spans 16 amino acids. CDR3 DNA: TGTGCCAGCAGTTACTCCGGGACGGCGACCACCGGGGAGCTGTTTTTT. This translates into CASSYSGTATTGELFF.

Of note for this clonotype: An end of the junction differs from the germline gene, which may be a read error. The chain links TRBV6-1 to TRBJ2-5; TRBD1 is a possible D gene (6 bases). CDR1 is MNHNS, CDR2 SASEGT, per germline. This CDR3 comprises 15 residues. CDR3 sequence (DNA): TGTGCCAGCAATGAAGCCGGGACAACTAAAGAGACCCAGTACTTC. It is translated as CASNEAGTTKETQYF.

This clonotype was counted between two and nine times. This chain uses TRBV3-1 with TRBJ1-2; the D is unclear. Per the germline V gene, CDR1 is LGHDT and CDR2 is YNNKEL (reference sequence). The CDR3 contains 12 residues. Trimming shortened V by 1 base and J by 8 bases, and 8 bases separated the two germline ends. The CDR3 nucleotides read TGTGCCAGCAGCCAAGGGAATGCGGGCTACACCTTC. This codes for CASSQGNAGYTF.

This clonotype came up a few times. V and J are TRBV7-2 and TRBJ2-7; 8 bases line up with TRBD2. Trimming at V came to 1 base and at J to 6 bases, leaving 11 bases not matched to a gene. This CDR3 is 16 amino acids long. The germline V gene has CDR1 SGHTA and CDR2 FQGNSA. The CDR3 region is CASSLVPGLEGIEQYF. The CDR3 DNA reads TGTGCCAGCAGCTTAGTCCCGGGACTAGAGGGGATCGAGCAGTACTTC. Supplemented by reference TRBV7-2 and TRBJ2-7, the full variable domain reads GAGVSQSPSNKVTEKGKDVELRCDPISGHTALYWYRQSLGQGLEFLIYFQGNSAPDKSGLPSDRFSAERTGGSVSTLTIQRTQQEDSAVYLCASSLVPGLEGIEQYFGPGTRLTVT.

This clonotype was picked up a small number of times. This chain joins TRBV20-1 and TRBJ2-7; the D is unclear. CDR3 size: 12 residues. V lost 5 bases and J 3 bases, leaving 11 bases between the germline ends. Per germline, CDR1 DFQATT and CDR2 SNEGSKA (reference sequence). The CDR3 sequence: CSAGEGGYEQYF. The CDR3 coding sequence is TGCAGTGCTGGGGAAGGTGGCTACGAGCAGTACTTC.

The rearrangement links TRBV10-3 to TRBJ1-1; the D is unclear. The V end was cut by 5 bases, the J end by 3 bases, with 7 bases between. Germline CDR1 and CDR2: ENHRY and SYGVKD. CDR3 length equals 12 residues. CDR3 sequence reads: CAISKGDTEAFF. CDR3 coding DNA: TGTGCCATCAGTAAAGGCGACACTGAAGCTTTCTTT.

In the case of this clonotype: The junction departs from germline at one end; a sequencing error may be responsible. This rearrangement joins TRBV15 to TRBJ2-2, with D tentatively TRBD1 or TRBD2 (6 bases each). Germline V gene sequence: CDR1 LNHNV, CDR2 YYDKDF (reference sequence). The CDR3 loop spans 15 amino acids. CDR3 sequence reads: CATSRVQGNTGGLFF. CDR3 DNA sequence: TGTGCCACCAGCAGAGTACAGGGTAACACCGGGGGGCTGTTTTTT.

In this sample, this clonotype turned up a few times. The CDR3 spells CAIKPGEGSPLHF. In DNA form, the CDR3 reads TGTGCCATCAAACCAGGGGAGGGTTCACCCCTCCACTTT. V gene TRBV10-3 combines with J gene TRBJ1-6; D might be TRBD1 (6 bases). V gave up 7 bases and J gave up 9 bases, with 13 bases separating them. The CDR3 loop spans 13 amino acids. The germline V gene encodes CDR1 ENHRY and CDR2 SYGVKD.

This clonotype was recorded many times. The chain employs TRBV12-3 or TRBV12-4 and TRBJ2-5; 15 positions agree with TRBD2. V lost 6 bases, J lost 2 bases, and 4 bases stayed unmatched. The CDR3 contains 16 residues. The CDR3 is CASRRTSGGVQETQYF. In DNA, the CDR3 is TGTGCCAGCAGGCGGACTAGCGGGGGGGTTCAAGAGACCCAGTACTTC.

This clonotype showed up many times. CDR3 in amino acids: CASSEEGSGQTYEQYF. The CDR3 nucleotides read TGTGCCAGCAGTGAAGAAGGAAGTGGACAGACCTACGAGCAGTACTTC. The chain joins TRBV25-1 to TRBJ2-7; the D gene is possibly TRBD1 (6 bases). The CDR3 has 16 amino acids. Trimming took 2 bases from V and 2 from J, leaving 16 bases between them. Germline values: CDR1 MGHDK, CDR2 SYGVNS.